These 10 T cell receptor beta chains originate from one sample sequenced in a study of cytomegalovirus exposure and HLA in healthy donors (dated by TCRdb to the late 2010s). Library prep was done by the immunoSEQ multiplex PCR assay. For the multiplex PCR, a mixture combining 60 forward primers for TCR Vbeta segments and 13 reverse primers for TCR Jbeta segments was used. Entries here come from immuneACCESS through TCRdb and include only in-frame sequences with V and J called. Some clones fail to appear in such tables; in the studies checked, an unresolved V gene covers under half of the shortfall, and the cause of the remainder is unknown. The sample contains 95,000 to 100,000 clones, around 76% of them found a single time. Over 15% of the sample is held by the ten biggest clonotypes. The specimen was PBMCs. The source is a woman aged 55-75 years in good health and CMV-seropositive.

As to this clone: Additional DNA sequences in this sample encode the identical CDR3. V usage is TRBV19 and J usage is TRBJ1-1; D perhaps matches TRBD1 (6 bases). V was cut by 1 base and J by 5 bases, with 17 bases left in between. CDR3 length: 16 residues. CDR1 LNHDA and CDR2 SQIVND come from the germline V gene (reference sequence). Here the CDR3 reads CASSIGTRGKETEAFF. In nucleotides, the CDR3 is TGTGCCAGTAGTATAGGTACCAGGGGAAAAGAAACTGAAGCTTTCTTT. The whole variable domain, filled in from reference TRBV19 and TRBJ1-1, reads DGGITQSPKYLFRKEGQNVTLSCEQNLNHDAMYWYRQDPGQGLRLIYYSQIVNDFQKGDIAEGYSVSREKKESFPLTVTSAQKNPTAFYLCASSIGTRGKETEAFFGQGTRLTVV.

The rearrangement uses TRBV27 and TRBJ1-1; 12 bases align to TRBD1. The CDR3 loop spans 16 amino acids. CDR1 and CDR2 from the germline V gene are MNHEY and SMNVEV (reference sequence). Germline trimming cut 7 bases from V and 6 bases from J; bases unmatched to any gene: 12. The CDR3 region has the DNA TGTGCCAGCACCCTAAGGGGACAGGGGGCATCAGCTGAAGCTTTCTTT. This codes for CASTLRGQGASAEAFF.

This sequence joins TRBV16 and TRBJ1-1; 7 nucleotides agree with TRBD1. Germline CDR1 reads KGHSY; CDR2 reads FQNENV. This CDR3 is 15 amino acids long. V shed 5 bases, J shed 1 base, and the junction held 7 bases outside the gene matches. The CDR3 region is CASSTVRQGNTEAFF. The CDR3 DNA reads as TGTGCCAGCAGCACAGTAAGACAGGGGAACACTGAAGCTTTCTTT. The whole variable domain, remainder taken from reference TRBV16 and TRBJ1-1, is GEEVAQTPKHLVRGEGQKAKLYCAPIKGHSYVFWYQQVLKNEFKFLISFQNENVFDETGMPKERFSAKCLPNSPCSLEIQATKLEDSAVYFCASSTVRQGNTEAFFGQGTRLTVV.

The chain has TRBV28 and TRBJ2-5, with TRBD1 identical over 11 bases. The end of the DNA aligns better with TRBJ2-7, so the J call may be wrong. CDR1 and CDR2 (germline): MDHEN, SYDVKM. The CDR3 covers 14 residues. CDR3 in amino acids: CASSPGTGGYEQYF. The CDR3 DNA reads TGTGCCAGCAGTCCGGGGACAGGGGGGTACGAGCAGTACTTC.

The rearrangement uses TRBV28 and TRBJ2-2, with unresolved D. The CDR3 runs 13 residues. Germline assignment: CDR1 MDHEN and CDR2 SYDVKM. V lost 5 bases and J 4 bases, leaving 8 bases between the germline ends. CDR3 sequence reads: CASSPRITGELFF. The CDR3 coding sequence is TGTGCCAGCAGTCCGAGAATCACCGGGGAGCTGTTTTTT.

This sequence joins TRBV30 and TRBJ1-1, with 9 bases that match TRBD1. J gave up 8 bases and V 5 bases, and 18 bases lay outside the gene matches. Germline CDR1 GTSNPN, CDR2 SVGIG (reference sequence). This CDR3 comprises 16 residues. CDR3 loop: CAWGGTGLFLSGEAFF. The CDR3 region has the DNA TGTGCCTGGGGGGGGACAGGGCTTTTTTTATCCGGGGAAGCTTTCTTT. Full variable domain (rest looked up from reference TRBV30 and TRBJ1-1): SQTIHQWPATLVQPVGSPLSLECTVEGTSNPNLYWYRQAAGRGLQLLFYSVGIGQISSEVPQNLSASRPQDRQFILSSKKLLLSDSGFYLCAWGGTGLFLSGEAFFGQGTRLTVV.

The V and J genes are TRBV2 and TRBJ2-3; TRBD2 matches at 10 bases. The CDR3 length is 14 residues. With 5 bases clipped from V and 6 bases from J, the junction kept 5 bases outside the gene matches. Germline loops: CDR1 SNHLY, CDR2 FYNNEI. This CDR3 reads CASSPRLAGDTQYF. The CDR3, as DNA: TGTGCCAGCAGTCCACGACTAGCGGGTGATACGCAGTATTTT.

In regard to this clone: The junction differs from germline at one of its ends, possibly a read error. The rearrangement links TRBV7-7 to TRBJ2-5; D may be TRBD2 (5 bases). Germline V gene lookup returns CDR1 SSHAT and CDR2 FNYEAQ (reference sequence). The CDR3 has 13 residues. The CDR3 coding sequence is TGTGCTAGCAGCTTCGGGGTGCAAGAGACCCAGTACTTC. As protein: CASSFGVQETQYF.

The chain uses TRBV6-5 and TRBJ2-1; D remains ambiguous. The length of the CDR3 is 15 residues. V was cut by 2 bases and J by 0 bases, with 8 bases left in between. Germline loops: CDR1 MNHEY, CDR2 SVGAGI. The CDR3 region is CASSYSPGSYNEQFF. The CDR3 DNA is TGTGCCAGCAGTTACAGCCCGGGCTCCTACAATGAGCAGTTCTTC.

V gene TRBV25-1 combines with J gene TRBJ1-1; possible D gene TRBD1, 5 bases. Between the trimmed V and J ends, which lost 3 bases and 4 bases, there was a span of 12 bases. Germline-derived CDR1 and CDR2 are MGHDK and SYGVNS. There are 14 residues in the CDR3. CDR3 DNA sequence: TGTGCCAGCAGTGATGGGGGGATGGGCACTGAAGCTTTCTTT. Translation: CASSDGGMGTEAFF.